This T cell receptor (beta chain) was recovered during a study of early T cells in non-severe SARS-CoV-2 infection. This CDR3 is 12 amino acids long. Trimming removed 6 bases from V and 5 bases from J, with 10 bases in between. CDR1 and CDR2 (germline): SNHLY, FYNNEI. Each cDNA molecule carried a unique molecular identifier. TCRdb re-called the 5' RACE reads with MiXCR, one entry per CDR3 protein. The profile shows tens of thousands of distinct CDR3 sequences, around 5.2% of them singletons. V and J are TRBV2 and TRBJ2-5; perhaps TRBD2 as D (6 bases). Sequencing input: whole blood. The sequence came from an adult who was a healthcare worker with PCR-confirmed SARS-CoV-2 infection or an uninfected control (not recorded which). The CDR3 sequence is CASSGGGETQYF. CDR3 DNA: TGTGCCAGCAGCGGCGGAGGGGAGACCCAGTACTTC.